These 4 T cell receptor beta chains originate from one sample sequenced in a study of sequential checkpoint blockade in melanoma. Sample treatment: randomized to nivolumab then ipilimumab (arm A) or the reverse (arm B). Libraries were prepared by immunoSEQ multiplex PCR; TCRdb keeps only in-frame clonotypes and omits some of them. The table records about 9,200 clones, 60% to 75% of them present only once. Sequencing was performed on CD8+ T cells sorted from blood (inferred from file names), taken from a patient given nivolumab and ipilimumab in sequence. These receptors were collected from a human donor with melanoma.

This chain links TRBV12-5 with TRBJ1-5, with TRBD1 identical over 7 bases. The CDR3 consists of 16 residues. The germline CDR1 and CDR2 sequences are LGHNT and FRNRAP. V shed 7 bases and J 2 bases; nucleotides not matched to a gene: 11. The CDR3 loop is CASAPGGGGGNQPQHF. In DNA form, the CDR3 reads TGTGCTAGTGCCCCTGGAGGGGGCGGAGGCAATCAGCCCCAGCATTTT.

This rearrangement joins TRBV4-3 to TRBJ2-5; 10 positions agree with TRBD2. The CDR3 loop spans 15 amino acids. Unmatched junction bases numbered 2, after V lost 0 bases and J lost 4 bases. In germline, CDR1 is LGHNA, CDR2 YSLEER. The CDR3 DNA reads TGCGCCAGCAGCCAAGATTTAGCGGGAGGAGAGACCCAGTACTTC. It yields the protein CASSQDLAGGETQYF.

This sequence joins TRBV7-9 and TRBJ2-2; TRBD1 agrees at 11 bases. The CDR3 contains 14 residues. The V gene end was trimmed by 7 bases and the J gene end by 6 bases; junction bases not matched to a gene: 4. The germline V gene encodes CDR1 SEHNR and CDR2 FQNEAQ (reference sequence). CDR3 DNA: TGTGCCAGCACCCCGGACAGGGGGCCCGGGGAGCTGTTTTTT. Its protein is CASTPDRGPGELFF.

The chain carries TRBV10-2 and TRBJ2-1, with D possibly TRBD1 on 5 matching bases. This CDR3 is 15 amino acids long. CDR1 and CDR2 (germline): WSHSY, SAAADI. V lost 0 bases and J lost 3, with 9 bases in between. The CDR3: CASSESTGYYNEQFF. In DNA, the CDR3 is TGCGCCAGCAGTGAGTCTACAGGTTACTACAATGAGCAGTTCTTC.